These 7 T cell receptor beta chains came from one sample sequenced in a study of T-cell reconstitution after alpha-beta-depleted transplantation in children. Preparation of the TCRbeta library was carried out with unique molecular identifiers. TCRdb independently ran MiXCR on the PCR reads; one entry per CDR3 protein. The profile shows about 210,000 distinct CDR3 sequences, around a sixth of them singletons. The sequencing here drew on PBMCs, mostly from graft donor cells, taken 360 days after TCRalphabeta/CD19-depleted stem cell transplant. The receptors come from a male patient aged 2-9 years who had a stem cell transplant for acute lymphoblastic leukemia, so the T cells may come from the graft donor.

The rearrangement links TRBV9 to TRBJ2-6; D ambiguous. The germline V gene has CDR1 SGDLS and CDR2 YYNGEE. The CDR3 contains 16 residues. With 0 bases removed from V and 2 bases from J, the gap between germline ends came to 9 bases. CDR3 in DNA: TGTGCCAGCAGCGTAGATGGCCTAGCTGGGGCCAACGTCCTGACTTTC. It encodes CASSVDGLAGANVLTF.

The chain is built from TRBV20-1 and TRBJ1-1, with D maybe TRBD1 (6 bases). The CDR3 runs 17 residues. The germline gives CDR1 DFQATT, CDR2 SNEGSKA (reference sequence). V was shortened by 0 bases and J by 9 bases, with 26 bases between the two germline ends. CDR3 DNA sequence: TGCAGTGCTAGAGATCCTGGGGGCAAAGGACCCAGAGATCAAGCTTTCTTT. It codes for CSARDPGGKGPRDQAFF.

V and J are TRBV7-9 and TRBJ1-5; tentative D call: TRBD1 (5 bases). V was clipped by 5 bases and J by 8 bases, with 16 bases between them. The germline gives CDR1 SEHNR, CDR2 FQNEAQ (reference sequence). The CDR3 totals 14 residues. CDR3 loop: CASSPKDTREPQHF. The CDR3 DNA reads TGTGCCAGCAGCCCAAAGGACACGAGGGAGCCCCAGCATTTT.

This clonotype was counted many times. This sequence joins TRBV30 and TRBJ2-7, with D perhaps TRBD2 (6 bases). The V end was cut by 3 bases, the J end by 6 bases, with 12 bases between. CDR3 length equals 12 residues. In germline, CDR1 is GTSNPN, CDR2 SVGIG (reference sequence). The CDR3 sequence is CAWSGEACEQYF. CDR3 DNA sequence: TGTGCCTGGAGCGGGGAGGCGTGCGAGCAGTACTTC.

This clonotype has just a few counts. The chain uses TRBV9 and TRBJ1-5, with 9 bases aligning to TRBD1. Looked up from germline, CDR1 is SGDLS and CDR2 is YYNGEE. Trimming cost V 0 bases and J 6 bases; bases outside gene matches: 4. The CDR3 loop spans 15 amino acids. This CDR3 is CASSVDGQGSQPQHF. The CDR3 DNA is TGTGCCAGCAGCGTAGACGGACAGGGGAGTCAGCCCCAGCATTTT.

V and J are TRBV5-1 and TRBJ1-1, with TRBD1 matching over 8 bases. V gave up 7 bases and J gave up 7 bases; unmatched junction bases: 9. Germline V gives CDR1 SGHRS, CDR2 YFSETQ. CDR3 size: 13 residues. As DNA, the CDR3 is TGCGCCAGCGCCCCCCGGGACAGGAGTGAAGCTTTCTTT. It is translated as CASAPRDRSEAFF.

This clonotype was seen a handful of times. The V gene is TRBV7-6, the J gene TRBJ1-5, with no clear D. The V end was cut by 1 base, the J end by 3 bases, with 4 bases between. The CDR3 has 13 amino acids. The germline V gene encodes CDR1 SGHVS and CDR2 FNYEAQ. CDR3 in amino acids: CASSLGANQPQHF. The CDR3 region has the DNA TGTGCCAGCAGCTTAGGTGCCAATCAGCCCCAGCATTTT. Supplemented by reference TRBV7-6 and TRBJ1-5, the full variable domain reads GAGVSQSPRYKVTKRGQDVALRCDPISGHVSLYWYRQALGQGPEFLTYFNYEAQQDKSGLPNDRFSAERPEGSISTLTIQRTEQRDSAMYRCASSLGANQPQHFGDGTRLSIL.